This T cell receptor beta chain was recorded in a study of blood T cell repertoires in COVID-19. About the research overall: Samples came from the United States, Italy and Spain, spanning acute and convalescent COVID-19. From T cells, B-cell-depleted T cells, or PBMCs came the material, which was cDNA or gDNA.

The CDR3 runs 20 residues. Authors' methods: Estimates of nucleated cell counts were drawn from the amplification of reference gene primers. Using immunoSEQ multiplex PCR, the repertoire was profiled, and TCRdb retains in-frame clones only, with some absent. The D gene and trimming were derived from the DNA, and the V and J assignments and clone size from that table. The data show under 350,000 clones, about 83% seen once. This clone was detected once. Source material: peripheral blood. The rearrangement uses TRBV21-1 and TRBJ1-5; the table's D gene call, TRBD1, was not cross checked with the DNA. TRBV21-1 is reported as a pseudogene. The TCR comes from a woman in her 50s who had recovered from COVID-19. The CDR3 region is CASSTQTGGQGYTSNQPQHF. The CDR3 DNA sequence: TGTGCCAGCAGCACTCAAACGGGGGGACAGGGGTATACGAGCAATCAGCCCCAGCATTTT.